This T cell receptor (beta chain) was found in a study of CD8+ T cells in alopecia areata. Study-wide results and limits: It was lesional scalp, especially alopecia totalis/universalis, that showed higher clonality than normal scalp.

Turning to this clone: Its cognate antigen is unknown.

RNA, once extracted, was reverse transcribed into cDNA for use as the sequencing template. Only in-frame clones appear in the TCRdb table, and some are missing; sequencing was by immunoSEQ multiplex PCR. The table includes roughly 170,000 clones, 50% to 70% detected once. PBMCs yielded sorted CD4+ and CD8+ T cells. This CDR3 has 12 residues. V dropped 4 bases and J dropped 5 bases, with 8 bases sitting between them. Germline V gene sequence: CDR1 SGHNT, CDR2 YYREEE (reference sequence). This TCR derives from a human donor with alopecia areata. The rearrangement links TRBV5-4 to TRBJ2-3; D is ambiguous. Sequenced here: CD4+ T cells sorted from blood, sampled at week 0. The CDR3 loop reads CASSPIGDTQYF. The CDR3 DNA follows: TGTGCCAGCAGCCCCATCGGAGATACGCAGTATTTT.